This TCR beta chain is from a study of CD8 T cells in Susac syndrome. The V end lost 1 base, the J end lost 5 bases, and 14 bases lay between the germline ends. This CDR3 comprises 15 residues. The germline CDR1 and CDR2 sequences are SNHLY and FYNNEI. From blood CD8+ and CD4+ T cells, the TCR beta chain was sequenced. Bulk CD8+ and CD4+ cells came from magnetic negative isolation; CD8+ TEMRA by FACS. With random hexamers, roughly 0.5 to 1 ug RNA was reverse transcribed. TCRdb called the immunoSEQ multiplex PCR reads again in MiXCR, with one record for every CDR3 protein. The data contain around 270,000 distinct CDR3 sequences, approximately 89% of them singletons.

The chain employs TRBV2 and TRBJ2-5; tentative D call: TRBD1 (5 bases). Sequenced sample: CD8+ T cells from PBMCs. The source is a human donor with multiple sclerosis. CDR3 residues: CASSEESTAGETQYF. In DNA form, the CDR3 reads TGTGCCAGCAGTGAAGAGAGCACGGCAGGGGAGACCCAGTACTTC.